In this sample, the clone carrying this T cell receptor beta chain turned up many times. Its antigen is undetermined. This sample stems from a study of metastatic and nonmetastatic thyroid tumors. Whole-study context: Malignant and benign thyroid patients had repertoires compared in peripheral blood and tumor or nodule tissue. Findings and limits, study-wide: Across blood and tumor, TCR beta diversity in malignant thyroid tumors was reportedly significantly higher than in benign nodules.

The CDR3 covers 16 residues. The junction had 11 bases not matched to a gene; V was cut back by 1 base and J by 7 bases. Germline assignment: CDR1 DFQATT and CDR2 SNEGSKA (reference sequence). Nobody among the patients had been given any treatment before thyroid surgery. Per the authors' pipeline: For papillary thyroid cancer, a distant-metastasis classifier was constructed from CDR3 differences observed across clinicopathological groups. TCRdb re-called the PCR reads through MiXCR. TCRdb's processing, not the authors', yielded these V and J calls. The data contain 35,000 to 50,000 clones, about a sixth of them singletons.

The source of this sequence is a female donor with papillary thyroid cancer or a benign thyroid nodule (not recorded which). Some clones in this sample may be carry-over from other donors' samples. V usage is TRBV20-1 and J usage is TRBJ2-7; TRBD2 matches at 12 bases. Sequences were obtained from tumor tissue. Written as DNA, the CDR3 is TGCAGTGCTAGAGTCTCTGTGACTAGCGGGAGTAAAGAGCAGTACTTC. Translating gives CSARVSVTSGSKEQYF.